This record covers a single T cell receptor (beta chain). This sample was taken from a study of blood T cell repertoires in COVID-19. Study context: Specimens from acute and convalescent COVID-19 originated in the United States, Italy and Spain. T cells, B-cell-depleted T cells, or PBMCs provided the cDNA or gDNA that served as material.

In the original analysis: Reference gene primer amplification yielded estimated nucleated cell counts. Sequencing was performed with immunoSEQ multiplex PCR; in TCRdb, only in-frame clones are kept and a portion is missing. Clone size and the V and J calls come from that table; the DNA yielded D and trimming. In the table there are about 170,000 clones, approximately 90% of which are singletons. This TCR was sampled from a woman in her fifties or sixties with acute or convalescent COVID-19. The specimen sequenced was peripheral blood.

The CDR3 sequence: CASSLEGVSQAFF. The CDR3, as DNA: TGTGCCAGCAGCTTAGAAGGGGTCAGTCAAGCTTTCTTT. The J gene is TRBJ1-1, the V gene TRBV7-2; possible D gene TRBD1, 5 bases. The CDR3 is made up of 13 amino acids. Germline CDR1 reads SGHTA; CDR2 reads FQGNSA. V lost 1 base and J lost 9, with 12 bases in between.